The source of this T cell receptor beta chain is a study of patients and donors after allogeneic stem cell transplantation. This clonotype occurred many times. The V gene lost 7 bases and the J gene lost 0 bases, with 11 bases spanning the gap. The CDR3 has 14 residues. TCRdb used MiXCR to reprocess the RT-PCR reads, holding one entry per CDR3 protein. The sample has roughly 230,000 distinct CDR3 sequences; less than 15% are singletons. The origin of this receptor is a human donor who was either an allogeneic HSCT recipient or a stem cell or donor lymphocyte infusion donor (not recorded which). It is not recorded whose cells these are; they may come from a transplant donor. The chain is built from TRBV12-3 or TRBV12-4 and TRBJ2-3; unclear D gene. What was sequenced was blood, either unsorted or a sorted T cell fraction (not recorded which). CDR3: CASTPLYSTDTQYF. CDR3 in DNA: TGTGCCAGCACCCCCCTATATAGCACAGATACGCAGTATTTT.